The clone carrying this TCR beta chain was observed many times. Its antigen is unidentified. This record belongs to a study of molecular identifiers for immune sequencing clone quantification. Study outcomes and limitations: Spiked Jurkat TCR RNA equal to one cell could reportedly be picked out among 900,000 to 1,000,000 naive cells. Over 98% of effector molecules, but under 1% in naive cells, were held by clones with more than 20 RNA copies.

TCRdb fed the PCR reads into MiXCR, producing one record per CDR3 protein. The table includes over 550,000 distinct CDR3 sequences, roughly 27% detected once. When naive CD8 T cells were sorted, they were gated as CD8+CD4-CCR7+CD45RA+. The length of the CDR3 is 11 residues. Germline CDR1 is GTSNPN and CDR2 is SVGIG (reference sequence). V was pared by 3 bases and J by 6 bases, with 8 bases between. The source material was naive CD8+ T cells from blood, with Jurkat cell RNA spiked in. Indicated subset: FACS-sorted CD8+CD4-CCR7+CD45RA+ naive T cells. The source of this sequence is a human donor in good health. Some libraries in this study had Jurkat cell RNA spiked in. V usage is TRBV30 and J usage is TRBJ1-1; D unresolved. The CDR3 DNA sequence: TGTGCCTGGAGCCCCCCCGCTGAAGCTTTCTTT. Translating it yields CAWSPPAEAFF.